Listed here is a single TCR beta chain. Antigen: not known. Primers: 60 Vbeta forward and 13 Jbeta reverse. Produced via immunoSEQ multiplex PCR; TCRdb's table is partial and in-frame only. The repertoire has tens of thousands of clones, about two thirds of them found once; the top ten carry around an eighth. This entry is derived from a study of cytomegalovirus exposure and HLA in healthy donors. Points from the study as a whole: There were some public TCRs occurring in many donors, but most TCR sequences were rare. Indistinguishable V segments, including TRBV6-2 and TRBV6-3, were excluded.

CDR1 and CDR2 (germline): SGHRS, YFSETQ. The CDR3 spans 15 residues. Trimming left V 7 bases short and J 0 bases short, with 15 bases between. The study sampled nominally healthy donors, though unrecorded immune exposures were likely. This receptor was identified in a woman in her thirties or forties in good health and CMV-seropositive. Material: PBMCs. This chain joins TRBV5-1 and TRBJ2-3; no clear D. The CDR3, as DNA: TGCGCCAGCGGGTTGGATACTTCTAGCACAGATACGCAGTATTTT. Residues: CASGLDTSSTDTQYF.